Each of the 8 T cell receptor beta chains below was sequenced from the same sample in a study of OX40 agonist ivuxolimab in advanced cancers. Sequencing used immunoSEQ multiplex PCR; TCRdb keeps in-frame clones, though not all of them. The data contain about 48,000 clones, roughly 91% of them singletons. The sample in question was CD4+ or CD8+ T cells sorted from blood, obtained in a trial of the OX40 agonist ivuxolimab. The receptors derive from an adult with an advanced solid tumor such as melanoma, head and neck, liver or kidney cancer.

The chain couples TRBV6-4 to TRBJ1-1; no clear D. The length of the CDR3 is 14 residues. Per germline, CDR1 MRHNA and CDR2 SNTAGT. V lost 2 bases and J lost 1, with 8 bases in between. CDR3 bases: TGTGCCAGCAGTGACACAGACAAGAACACTGAAGCTTTCTTT. Protein: CASSDTDKNTEAFF.

The chain couples TRBV28 to TRBJ2-5, with a tentative D call TRBD1 (6 bases). The CDR3 runs 13 residues. Trimming cost V 5 bases and J 5 bases, with 12 bases left between them. Germline-derived CDR1 and CDR2 are MDHEN and SYDVKM. The CDR3 loop reads CASSPTGTETQYF. The CDR3 coding sequence is TGTGCCAGCAGTCCTACAGGGACGGAGACCCAGTACTTC.

This chain joins TRBV5-6 and TRBJ1-1; TRBD1 is a possible D gene (5 bases). From germline, CDR1 is SGHDT and CDR2 YYEEEE. Trimming stripped 3 bases from V and 0 bases from J, with 12 bases between. The CDR3 contains 15 residues. The CDR3 here is CASSYGWGLNTEAFF. The CDR3 DNA follows: TGTGCCAGCAGCTACGGTTGGGGGTTGAACACTGAAGCTTTCTTT. The variable domain in full, completed from reference TRBV5-6 and TRBJ1-1, reads DAGVTQSPTHLIKTRGQQVTLRCSPKSGHDTVSWYQQALGQGPQFIFQYYEEEERQRGNFPDRFSGHQFPNYSSELNVNALLLGDSALYLCASSYGWGLNTEAFFGQGTRLTVV.

The V gene is TRBV27, the J gene TRBJ1-5, with D uncertain. The CDR3 has 13 residues. Germline values: CDR1 MNHEY, CDR2 SMNVEV (reference sequence). V lost 5 bases to trimming and J lost 5 bases, with 10 bases between them. CDR3 protein: CASSEYTHQPQHF. The CDR3 DNA reads as TGTGCCAGCAGTGAGTACACTCATCAGCCCCAGCATTTT.

The V gene is TRBV5-4, the J gene TRBJ2-7; a possible D gene is TRBD1 (6 bases). Germline lookup yields CDR1 SGHNT and CDR2 YYREEE (reference sequence). The CDR3 has 15 amino acids. Trimming removed 4 bases from V and 4 bases from J, with 18 bases in between. CDR3 DNA: TGTGCCAGCAGCCTGGGCCCAGGACAGAGTTACGAGCAGTACTTC. Its translation: CASSLGPGQSYEQYF. The full variable domain, in which reference TRBV5-4 and TRBJ2-7 provide the parts outside the CDR3, is ETGVTQSPTHLIKTRGQQVTLRCSSQSGHNTVSWYQQALGQGPQFIFQYYREEENGRGNFPPRFSGLQFPNYSSELNVNALELDDSALYLCASSLGPGQSYEQYFGPGTRLTVT.

The chain combines TRBV29-1 with TRBJ2-1; TRBD2 aligns across 7 bases. The CDR3 consists of 13 residues. CDR1 and CDR2 (germline): SQVTM, ANQGSEA. V trimming: 6 bases; J trimming: 3 bases; junction bases outside the gene matches: 5. CDR3 protein: CSVQLANYNEQFF. Written as DNA, the CDR3 is TGCAGCGTCCAACTAGCGAACTACAATGAGCAGTTCTTC.

The chain employs TRBV2 and TRBJ2-1, with D perhaps assigned TRBD1 or TRBD2 (6 bases each). Germline V gene data show CDR1 as SNHLY and CDR2 as FYNNEI. Trimming pared 10 bases from V and 6 bases from J, leaving 19 bases between. The CDR3 runs to 14 residues. The CDR3 is CANTGDTLSNEQFF. For the CDR3, the DNA is TGTGCCAATACGGGGGACACGCTTAGCAATGAGCAGTTCTTC.

The V and J genes are TRBV27 and TRBJ2-7; D unclear. V was cut by 4 bases and J by 5 bases, with 21 bases left in between. Per the germline V gene, CDR1 is MNHEY and CDR2 is SMNVEV (reference sequence). The CDR3 is 16 residues long. The CDR3 bases are TGTGCCAGCAGTTACTCCACCGACCGGGCTATGGACGAGCAGTACTTC. Translation: CASSYSTDRAMDEQYF.